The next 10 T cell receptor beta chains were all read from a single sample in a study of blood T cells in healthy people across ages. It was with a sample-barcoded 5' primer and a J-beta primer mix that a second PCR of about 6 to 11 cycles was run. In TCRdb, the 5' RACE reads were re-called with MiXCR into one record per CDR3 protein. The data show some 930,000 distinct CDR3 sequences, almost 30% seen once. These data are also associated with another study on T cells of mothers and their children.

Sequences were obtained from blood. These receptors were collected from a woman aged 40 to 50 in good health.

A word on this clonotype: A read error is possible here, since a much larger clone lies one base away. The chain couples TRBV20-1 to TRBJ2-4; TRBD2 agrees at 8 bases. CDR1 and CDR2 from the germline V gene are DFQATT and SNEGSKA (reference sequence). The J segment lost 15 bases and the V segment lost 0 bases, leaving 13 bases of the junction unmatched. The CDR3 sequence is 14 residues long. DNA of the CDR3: TGCAGTGCTAGAGAACTGTCAGAGGGACTAGTTACGTACTTC. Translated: CSARELSEGLVTYF.

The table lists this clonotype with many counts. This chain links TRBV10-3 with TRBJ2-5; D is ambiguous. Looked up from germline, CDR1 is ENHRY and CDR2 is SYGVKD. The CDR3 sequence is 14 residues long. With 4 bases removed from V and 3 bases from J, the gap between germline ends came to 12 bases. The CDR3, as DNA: TGTGCCATCAGTGGGACCGTTATAGAAGAGACCCAGTACTTC. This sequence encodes CAISGTVIEETQYF.

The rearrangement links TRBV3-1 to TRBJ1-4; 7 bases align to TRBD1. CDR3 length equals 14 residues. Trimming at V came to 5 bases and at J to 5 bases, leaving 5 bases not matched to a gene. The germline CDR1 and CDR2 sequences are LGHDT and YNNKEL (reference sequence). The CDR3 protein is CASSAGQPNEKLFF. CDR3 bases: TGTGCCAGCAGCGCGGGACAGCCCAATGAAAAACTGTTTTTT.

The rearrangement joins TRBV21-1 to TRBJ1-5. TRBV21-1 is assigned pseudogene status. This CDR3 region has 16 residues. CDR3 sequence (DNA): TGTGCCAGCAGCAAAGCGAGGGTGATTCGCAATCAGCCCCAGCATTTT. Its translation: CASSKARVIRNQPQHF.

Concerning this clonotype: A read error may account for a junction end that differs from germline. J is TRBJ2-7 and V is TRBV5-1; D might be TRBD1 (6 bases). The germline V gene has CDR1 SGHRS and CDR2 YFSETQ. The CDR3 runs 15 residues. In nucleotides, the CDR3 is TGCGCCGGCAGCAAGGACAGCCAGGGCTGCTACGAGCAGTACTTC. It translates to CAGSKDSQGCYEQYF. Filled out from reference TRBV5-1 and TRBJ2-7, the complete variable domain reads KAGVTQTPRYLIKTRGQQVTLSCSPISGHRSVSWYQQTPGQGLQFLFEYFSETQRNKGNFPGRFSGRQFSNSRSEMNVSTLELGDSALYLCAGSKDSQGCYEQYFGPGTRLTVT.

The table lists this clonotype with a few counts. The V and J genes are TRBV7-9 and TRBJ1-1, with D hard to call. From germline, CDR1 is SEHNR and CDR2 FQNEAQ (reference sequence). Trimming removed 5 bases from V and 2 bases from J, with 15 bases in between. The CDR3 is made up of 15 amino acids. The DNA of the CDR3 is TGTGCCAGCAGCCCCCGGACGGCCATAAACACTGAAGCTTTCTTT. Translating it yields CASSPRTAINTEAFF. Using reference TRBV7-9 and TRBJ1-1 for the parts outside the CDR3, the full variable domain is DTGVSQNPRHKITKRGQNVTFRCDPISEHNRLYWYRQTLGQGPEFLTYFQNEAQLEKSRLLSDRFSAERPKGSFSTLEIQRTEQGDSAMYLCASSPRTAINTEAFFGQGTRLTVV.

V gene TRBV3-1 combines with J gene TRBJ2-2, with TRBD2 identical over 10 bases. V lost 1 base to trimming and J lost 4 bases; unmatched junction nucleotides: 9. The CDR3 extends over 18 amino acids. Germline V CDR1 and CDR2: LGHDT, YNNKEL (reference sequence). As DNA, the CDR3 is TGTGCCAGCAGCCAAGGCCTTCAGCGGGGGGGCTCCACCGGGGAGCTGTTTTTT. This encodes CASSQGLQRGGSTGELFF.

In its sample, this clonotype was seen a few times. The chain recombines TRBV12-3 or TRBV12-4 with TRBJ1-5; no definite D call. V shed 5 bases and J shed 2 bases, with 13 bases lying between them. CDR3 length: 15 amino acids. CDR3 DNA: TGTGCCAGCAGTCAACCGGGGTCGGGCAATCAGCCCCAGCATTTT. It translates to CASSQPGSGNQPQHF.

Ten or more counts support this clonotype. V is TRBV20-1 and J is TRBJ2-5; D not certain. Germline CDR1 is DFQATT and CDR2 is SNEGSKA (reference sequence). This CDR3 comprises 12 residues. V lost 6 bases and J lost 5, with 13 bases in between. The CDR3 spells CSATTFRETQYF. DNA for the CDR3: TGCAGTGCCACGACTTTCAGGGAGACCCAGTACTTC.

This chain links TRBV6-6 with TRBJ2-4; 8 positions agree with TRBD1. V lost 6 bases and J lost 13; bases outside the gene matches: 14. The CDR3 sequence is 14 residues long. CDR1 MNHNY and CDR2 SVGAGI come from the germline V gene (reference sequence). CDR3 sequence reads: CASRDRAPYNEQYF. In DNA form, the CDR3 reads TGTGCCAGCAGGGACAGGGCCCCCTACAATGAGCAGTACTTC.